This record covers a single T cell receptor (beta chain). Its specificity is not known. Amplification used 60 Vbeta primers and 13 Jbeta primers. Sequencing was performed with immunoSEQ multiplex PCR; in TCRdb, only in-frame clones are kept and a portion is missing. The table includes 150,000 to 200,000 clones, more than 70% detected once. The sample originates from a study of cytomegalovirus exposure and HLA in healthy donors. Study-level results: Evidence from a later analysis indicated that most CMV-associated TCR beta chains looked HLA-restricted.

V was shortened by 8 bases and J by 4 bases, with 8 bases between the two germline ends. CDR1 MDHEN and CDR2 SYDVKM come from the germline V gene. The CDR3 is 11 amino acids. The gene calls are TRBV28 and TRBJ1-1; no reliable D call. The sample consisted of PBMCs. The clonotype was recovered from a woman in her forties in good health and CMV-seropositive. CDR3 sequence: CASRVGTEAFF. CDR3 nucleotides: TGTGCCAGCCGGGTAGGCACTGAAGCTTTCTTT.